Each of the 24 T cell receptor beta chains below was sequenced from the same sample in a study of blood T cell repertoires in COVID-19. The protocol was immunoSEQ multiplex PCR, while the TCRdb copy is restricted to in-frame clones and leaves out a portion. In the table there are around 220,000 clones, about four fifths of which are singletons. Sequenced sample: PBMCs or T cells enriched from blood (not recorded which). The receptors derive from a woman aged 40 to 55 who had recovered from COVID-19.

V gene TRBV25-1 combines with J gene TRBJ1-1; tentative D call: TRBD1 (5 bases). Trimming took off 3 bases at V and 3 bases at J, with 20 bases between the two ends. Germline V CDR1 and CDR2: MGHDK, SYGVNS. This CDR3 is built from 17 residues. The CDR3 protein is CASSDTVTPTVYTEAFF. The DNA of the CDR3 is TGTGCCAGCAGTGACACCGTAACTCCGACAGTTTACACTGAAGCTTTCTTT. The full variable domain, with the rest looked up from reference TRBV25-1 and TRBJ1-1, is EADIYQTPRYLVIGTGKKITLECSQTMGHDKMYWYQQDPGMELHLIHYSYGVNSTEKGDLSSESTVSRIRTEHFPLTLESARPSHTSQYLCASSDTVTPTVYTEAFFGQGTRLTVV.

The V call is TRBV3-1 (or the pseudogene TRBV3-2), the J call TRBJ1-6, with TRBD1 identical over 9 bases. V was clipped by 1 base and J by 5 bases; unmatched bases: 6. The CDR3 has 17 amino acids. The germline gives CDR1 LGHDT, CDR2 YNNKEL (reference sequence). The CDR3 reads CASSQGPGTGNNSPLHF. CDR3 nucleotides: TGTGCCAGCAGCCAAGGGCCCGGGACAGGGAATAATTCACCCCTCCACTTT.

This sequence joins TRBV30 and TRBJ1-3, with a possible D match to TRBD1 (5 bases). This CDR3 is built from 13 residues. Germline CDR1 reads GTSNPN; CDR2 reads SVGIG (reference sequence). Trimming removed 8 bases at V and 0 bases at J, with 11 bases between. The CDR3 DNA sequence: TGTGCCACGAGACAGAACTCTGGAAACACCATATATTTT. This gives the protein CATRQNSGNTIYF. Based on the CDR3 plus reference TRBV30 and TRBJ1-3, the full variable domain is SQTIHQWPATLVQPVGSPLSLECTVEGTSNPNLYWYRQAAGRGLQLLFYSVGIGQISSEVPQNLSASRPQDRQFILSSKKLLLSDSGFYLCATRQNSGNTIYFGEGSWLTVV.

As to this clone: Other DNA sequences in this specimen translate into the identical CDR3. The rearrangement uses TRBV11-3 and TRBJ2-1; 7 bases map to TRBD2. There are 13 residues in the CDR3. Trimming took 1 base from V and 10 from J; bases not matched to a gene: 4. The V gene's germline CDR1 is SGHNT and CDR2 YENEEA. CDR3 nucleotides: TGTGCCAGCAGCTTAGGACTAGCCCAGGAGCAGTTCTTC. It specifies CASSLGLAQEQFF.

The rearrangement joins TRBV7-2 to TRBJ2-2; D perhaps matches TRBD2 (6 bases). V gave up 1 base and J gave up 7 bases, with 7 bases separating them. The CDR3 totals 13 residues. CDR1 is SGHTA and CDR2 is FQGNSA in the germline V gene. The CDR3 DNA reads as TGTGCCAGCAGCTTAGGGGGGGTCGGGGAGCTGTTTTTT. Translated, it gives CASSLGGVGELFF.

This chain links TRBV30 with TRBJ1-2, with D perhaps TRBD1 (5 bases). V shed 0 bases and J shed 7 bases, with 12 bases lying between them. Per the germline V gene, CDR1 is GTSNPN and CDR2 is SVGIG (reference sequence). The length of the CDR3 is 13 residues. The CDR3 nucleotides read TGTGCCTGGAGTGTAACGGGGGGAGGTGGCTACACCTTC. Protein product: CAWSVTGGGGYTF.

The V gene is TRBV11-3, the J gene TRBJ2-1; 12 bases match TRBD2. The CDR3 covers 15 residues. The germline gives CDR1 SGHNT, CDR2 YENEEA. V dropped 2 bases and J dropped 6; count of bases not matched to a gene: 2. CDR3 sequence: CASSLRLAGVNEQFF. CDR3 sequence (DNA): TGTGCCAGCAGCTTAAGACTAGCGGGAGTCAATGAGCAGTTCTTC.

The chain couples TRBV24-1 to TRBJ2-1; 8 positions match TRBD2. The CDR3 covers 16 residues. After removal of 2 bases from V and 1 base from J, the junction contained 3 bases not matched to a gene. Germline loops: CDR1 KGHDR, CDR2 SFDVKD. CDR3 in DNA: TGTGCCACCAGTGATTCACTAGCGGAGTCCTACAATGAGCAGTTCTTC. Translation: CATSDSLAESYNEQFF.

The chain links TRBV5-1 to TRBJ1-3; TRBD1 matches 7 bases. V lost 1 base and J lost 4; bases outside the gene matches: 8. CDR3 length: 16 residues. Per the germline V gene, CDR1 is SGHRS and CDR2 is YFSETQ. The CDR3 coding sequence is TGCGCCAGCAGCTTGACAGGGGACACCTGGGGAAACACCATATATTTT. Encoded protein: CASSLTGDTWGNTIYF. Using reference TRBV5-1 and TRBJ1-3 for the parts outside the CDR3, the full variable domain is KAGVTQTPRYLIKTRGQQVTLSCSPISGHRSVSWYQQTPGQGLQFLFEYFSETQRNKGNFPGRFSGRQFSNSRSEMNVSTLELGDSALYLCASSLTGDTWGNTIYFGEGSWLTVV.

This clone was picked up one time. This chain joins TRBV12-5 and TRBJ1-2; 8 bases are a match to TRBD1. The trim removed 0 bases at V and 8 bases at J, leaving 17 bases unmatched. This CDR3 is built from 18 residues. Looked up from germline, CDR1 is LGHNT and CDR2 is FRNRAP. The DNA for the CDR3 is TGTGCTAGTGGTTTGGTACCGGGACAGGTCAAGGGATCTCAAGGCTACACCTTC. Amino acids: CASGLVPGQVKGSQGYTF.

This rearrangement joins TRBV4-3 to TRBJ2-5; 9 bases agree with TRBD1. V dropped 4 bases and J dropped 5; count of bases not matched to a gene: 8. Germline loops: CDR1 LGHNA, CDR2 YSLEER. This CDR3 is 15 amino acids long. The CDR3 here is CASSRKTGGSETQYF. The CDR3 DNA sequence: TGCGCCAGCAGCCGCAAAACAGGGGGCAGCGAGACCCAGTACTTC.

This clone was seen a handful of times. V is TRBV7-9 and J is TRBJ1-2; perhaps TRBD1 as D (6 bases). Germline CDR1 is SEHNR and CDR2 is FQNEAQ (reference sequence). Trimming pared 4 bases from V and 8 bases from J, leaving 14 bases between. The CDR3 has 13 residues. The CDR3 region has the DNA TGTGCCAGCAGCTCAGGAGGGGGGGAAGGCTACACCTTC. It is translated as CASSSGGGEGYTF.

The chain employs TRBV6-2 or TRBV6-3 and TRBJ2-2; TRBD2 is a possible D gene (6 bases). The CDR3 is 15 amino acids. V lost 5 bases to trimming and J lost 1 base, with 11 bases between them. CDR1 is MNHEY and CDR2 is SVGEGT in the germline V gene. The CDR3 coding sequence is TGTGCCAGCAGTCGGGGGAGTTTGAACACCGGGGAGCTGTTTTTT. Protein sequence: CASSRGSLNTGELFF.

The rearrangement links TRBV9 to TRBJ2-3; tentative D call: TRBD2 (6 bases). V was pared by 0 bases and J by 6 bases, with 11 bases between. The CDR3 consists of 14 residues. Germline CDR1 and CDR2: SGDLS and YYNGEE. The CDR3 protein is CASSVVSLADTQYF. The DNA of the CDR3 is TGTGCCAGCAGCGTAGTTTCGCTAGCGGATACGCAGTATTTT.

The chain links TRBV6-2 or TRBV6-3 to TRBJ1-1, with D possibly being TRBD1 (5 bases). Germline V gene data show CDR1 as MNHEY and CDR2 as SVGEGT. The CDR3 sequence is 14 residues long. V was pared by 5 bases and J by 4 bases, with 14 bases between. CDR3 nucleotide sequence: TGTGCCAGCAGTCATTCAAGGGGAGGCACTGAAGCTTTCTTT. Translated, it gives CASSHSRGGTEAFF.

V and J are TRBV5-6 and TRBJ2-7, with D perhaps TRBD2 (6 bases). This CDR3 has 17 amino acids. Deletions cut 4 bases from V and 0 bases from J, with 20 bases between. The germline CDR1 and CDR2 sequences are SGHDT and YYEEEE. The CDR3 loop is CASSLGGTATSSYEQYF. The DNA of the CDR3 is TGTGCCAGCAGCCTTGGCGGGACGGCTACCTCCTCCTACGAGCAGTACTTC.

The CDR3, as DNA: TGTGCCAGCAGCTCACCCTTAAAGGGGGCAGCGGACACTGAAGCTTTCTTT. It translates to CASSSPLKGAADTEAFF. The chain employs TRBV7-2 and TRBJ1-1, with 7 nucleotides matching TRBD1. The trim removed 4 bases at V and 3 bases at J, leaving 14 bases unmatched. The CDR3 runs 17 residues. CDR1 is SGHTA, CDR2 FQGNSA, per germline.

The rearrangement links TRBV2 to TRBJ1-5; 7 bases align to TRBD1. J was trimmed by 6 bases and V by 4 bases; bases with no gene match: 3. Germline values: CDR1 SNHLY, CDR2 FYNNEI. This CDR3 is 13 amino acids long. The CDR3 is CASSGQGLQPQHF. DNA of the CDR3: TGTGCCAGCAGTGGACAGGGTCTTCAGCCCCAGCATTTT.

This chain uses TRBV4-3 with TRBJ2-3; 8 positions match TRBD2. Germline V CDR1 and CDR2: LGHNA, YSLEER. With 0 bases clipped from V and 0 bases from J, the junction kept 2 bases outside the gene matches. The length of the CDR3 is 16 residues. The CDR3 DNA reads TGCGCCAGCAGCCAAGAACCTAGCGGGAGCACAGATACGCAGTATTTT. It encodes CASSQEPSGSTDTQYF.

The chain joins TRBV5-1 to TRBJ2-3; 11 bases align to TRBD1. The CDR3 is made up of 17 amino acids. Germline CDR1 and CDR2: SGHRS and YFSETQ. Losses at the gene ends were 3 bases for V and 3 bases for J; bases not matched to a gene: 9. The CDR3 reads CASSSLWTGGATDTQYF. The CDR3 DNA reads TGCGCCAGCAGCTCCCTTTGGACAGGGGGCGCGACAGATACGCAGTATTTT. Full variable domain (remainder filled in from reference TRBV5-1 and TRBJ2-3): KAGVTQTPRYLIKTRGQQVTLSCSPISGHRSVSWYQQTPGQGLQFLFEYFSETQRNKGNFPGRFSGRQFSNSRSEMNVSTLELGDSALYLCASSSLWTGGATDTQYFGPGTRLTVL.

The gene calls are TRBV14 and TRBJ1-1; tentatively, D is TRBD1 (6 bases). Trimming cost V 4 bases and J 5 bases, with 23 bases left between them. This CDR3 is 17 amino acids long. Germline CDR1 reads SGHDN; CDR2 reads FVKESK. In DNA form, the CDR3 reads TGTGCCAGCAGCCTCTCCGCAGGGGCAACCCTGAGGACTGAAGCTTTCTTT. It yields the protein CASSLSAGATLRTEAFF.

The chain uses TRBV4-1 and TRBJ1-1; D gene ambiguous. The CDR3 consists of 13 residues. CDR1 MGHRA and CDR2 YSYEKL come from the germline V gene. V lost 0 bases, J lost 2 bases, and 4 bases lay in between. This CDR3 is CASSQEQNTEAFF. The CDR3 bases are TGCGCCAGCAGCCAAGAACAAAACACTGAAGCTTTCTTT.

The CDR3 loop is CASSGLGQGGTGELFF. CDR3 coding DNA: TGTGCCAGCAGTGGACTTGGACAGGGTGGCACCGGGGAGCTGTTTTTT. The chain combines TRBV6-2 or TRBV6-3 with TRBJ2-2, with 8 bases aligning to TRBD1. Losses at the gene ends were 5 bases for V and 4 bases for J; bases not matched to a gene: 9. The V gene's germline CDR1 is MNHEY and CDR2 SVGEGT. The CDR3 is 16 residues long.

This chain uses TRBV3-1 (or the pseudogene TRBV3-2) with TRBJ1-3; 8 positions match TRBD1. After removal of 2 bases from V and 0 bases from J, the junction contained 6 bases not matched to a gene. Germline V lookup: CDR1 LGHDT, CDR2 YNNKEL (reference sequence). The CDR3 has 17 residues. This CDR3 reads CASSQRTGHSSGNTIYF. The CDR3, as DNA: TGTGCCAGCAGCCAACGGACAGGGCATAGCTCTGGAAACACCATATATTTT.